The clone carrying this T cell receptor beta chain has a handful of counts. Antigen: not known. Primers used in a second PCR of roughly 7 to 11 cycles were a sample-barcoded 5' primer and a J-beta primer mix. TCRdb passed the 5' RACE reads through MiXCR, listing each CDR3 protein once. This table holds more than 1.4 million distinct CDR3 sequences, roughly 40% found once. These data belong to a study of blood T cells in healthy people across ages. Regarding the study as a whole: Long-lived donors had more naive CD4+ cells and higher diversity than aged donors.

The germline V and J ends were trimmed by 3 bases and 4 bases, with 12 bases remaining between them. From germline, CDR1 is DFQATT and CDR2 SNEGSKA (reference sequence). The CDR3 is 13 amino acids. The sequence was collected from a woman between 18 and 29 years old in good health. The specimen sequenced was blood. The V gene is TRBV20-1, the J gene TRBJ1-2; D gene ambiguous. CDR3 sequence reads: CSARGRKSYGYTF. CDR3 nucleotides: TGCAGTGCTAGGGGCAGGAAGAGCTATGGCTACACCTTC.